There are a few counts of the clone carrying this T cell receptor (beta chain). RNA transcripts served as the template for amplifying TCR beta CDR3 regions. The HTBI primer set was used in a first-round RT-PCR of the TCR CDR3. One entry per CDR3 protein, called by TCRdb with MiXCR from the multiplex PCR reads. The table records some 440,000 distinct CDR3 sequences, roughly 14% of them present only once. These data belong to a study of T cells in Graves' hyperthyroidism and ophthalmopathy. V gave up 5 bases and J gave up 7 bases; unmatched junction bases: 14. This CDR3 region has 15 residues. CDR1 and CDR2 from the germline V gene are MNHNS and SASEGT.

Sequences were obtained from blood. V is TRBV6-1 and J is TRBJ2-7; 7 positions agree with TRBD1. This TCR was sampled from a woman in her late teens or twenties with Graves' hyperthyroidism. The CDR3 DNA reads TGTGCCAGCAGTCACGACAGGGTAAGCAGAGGTGAGCAGTACTTC. Translated: CASSHDRVSRGEQYF.